Listed here are 12 T cell receptor beta chains from one sample, sequenced in a study of T cell repertoires in cytomegalovirus infection. TCRdb re-derived calls from the reads in MiXCR, one entry per CDR3 protein. The table has about 530,000 distinct CDR3 sequences, roughly 29% seen once. The sample taken for sequencing was PBMCs. The source is a human donor in good health (CMV status not recorded). Some clones in this sample may be carry-over from other donors' samples.

The V gene is TRBV18, the J gene TRBJ2-7, with TRBD1 matching 7 bases. Per the germline V gene, CDR1 is KGHSH and CDR2 is LQKENI. CDR3 size: 14 residues. V shed 2 bases and J 4 bases; nucleotides not matched to a gene: 5. The CDR3 spells CASSPREQGYEQYF. The DNA of the CDR3 is TGTGCCAGCTCACCAAGAGAACAGGGGTACGAGCAGTACTTC.

The rearrangement uses TRBV4-2 and TRBJ1-2, with 9 bases aligning to TRBD1. Germline V gene lookup returns CDR1 LGHNA and CDR2 YNFKEQ. Trimming took 0 bases from V and 4 from J; bases not matched to a gene: 3. The CDR3 is 15 residues long. The CDR3 nucleotides are TGTGCCAGCAGCCAAGAACGGGACAGGGTCTATGGCTACACCTTC. Translated, it gives CASSQERDRVYGYTF.

The table lists this clonotype with many counts. The chain uses TRBV12-3 or TRBV12-4 and TRBJ1-4; 8 bases map to TRBD1. The CDR3 consists of 15 residues. J was trimmed by 8 bases and V by 2 bases; bases with no gene match: 7. This chain's CDR3 is CASSLLRTGREKLFF. The CDR3 region has the DNA TGTGCCAGCAGTTTATTGCGGACAGGGAGAGAAAAACTGTTTTTT.

This clonotype came up a few times. The CDR3 reads CASSLGTGQSSYGYTF. The CDR3 DNA sequence: TGTGCCAGCAGCTTAGGTACAGGACAGAGCAGCTATGGCTACACCTTC. The chain employs TRBV7-2 and TRBJ1-2, with a possible D match to TRBD1 (6 bases). The ends were cut back, 1 base at V and 4 bases at J, with 16 bases in the middle. Germline V CDR1 and CDR2: SGHTA, FQGNSA. The CDR3 runs 16 residues.

The rearrangement links TRBV12-3 or TRBV12-4 to TRBJ2-3; 8 nucleotides align to TRBD2. Trimming took 6 bases from V and 6 from J; bases not matched to a gene: 11. The CDR3 extends over 15 amino acids. In DNA, the CDR3 is TGTGCCAGCAGCCCAGCCGTGCTAGCGGGCGATACGCAGTATTTT. Protein sequence: CASSPAVLAGDTQYF.

The chain employs TRBV6-2 or TRBV6-3 and TRBJ1-5, with 7 bases matching TRBD1. The germline CDR1 and CDR2 sequences are MNHEY and SVGEGT. This CDR3 has 14 residues. V gave up 0 bases and J gave up 11 bases; unmatched junction bases: 7. The CDR3 loop is CASSYSSQGVAQHF. The CDR3 bases are TGTGCCAGCAGTTACTCGAGTCAGGGGGTGGCCCAGCATTTT.

The CDR3 DNA reads TGTGCCAGCACCCCTGGTGGGACAGGGCATGAGCAGTTCTTC. Amino acids: CASTPGGTGHEQFF. The V and J genes are TRBV28 and TRBJ2-1; 9 nucleotides align to TRBD1. The CDR3 runs 14 residues. The germline V gene encodes CDR1 MDHEN and CDR2 SYDVKM. Trimming took 7 bases from V and 8 from J; bases not matched to a gene: 9.

This clonotype has at least ten counts. The CDR3 spells CASSLTRVMYNEQFF. The CDR3 nucleotides are TGTGCCAGCAGCTTAACTCGGGTAATGTACAATGAGCAGTTCTTC. The genes are TRBV7-9 and TRBJ2-1; D unresolved. This CDR3 has 15 residues. Trimming cost V 2 bases and J 4 bases, with 12 bases left between them. The V gene's germline CDR1 is SEHNR and CDR2 FQNEAQ (reference sequence).

This rearrangement joins TRBV7-9 to TRBJ1-2; D perhaps matches TRBD1 (6 bases). Trimming stripped 5 bases from V and 9 bases from J, with 19 bases between. Germline V gene data show CDR1 as SEHNR and CDR2 as FQNEAQ (reference sequence). This CDR3 has 14 amino acids. The CDR3 here is CASSPPSGAGRYTF. The DNA for the CDR3 is TGTGCCAGCAGCCCGCCCTCAGGGGCAGGGCGCTACACCTTC.

The sample holds a few counts of this clonotype. A read error may explain this, as a much larger clone is one base away. The chain is built from TRBV12-3 or TRBV12-4 and TRBJ1-5; 8 bases fit TRBD1. V shed 6 bases and J 7 bases; nucleotides not matched to a gene: 5. This CDR3 has 13 residues. The CDR3: CASSPDREQPQHF. The CDR3, as DNA: TGTGCCAGCAGCCCGGACAGGGAGCAGCCCCAGCATTTT.

V is TRBV27 and J is TRBJ2-7, with 8 bases that match TRBD1. The CDR3 spans 13 residues. V lost 0 bases and J lost 6; bases outside the gene matches: 1. Germline CDR1 MNHEY, CDR2 SMNVEV (reference sequence). CDR3 bases: TGTGCCAGCAGTTTATCCACAGGGGGCGAGCAGTACGTC. Its protein is CASSLSTGGEQYV.

V is TRBV15 and J is TRBJ2-2; 8 positions agree with TRBD2. The CDR3 covers 14 residues. The ends lost 1 base at V and 6 bases at J; junction bases unmatched: 1. From germline, CDR1 is LNHNV and CDR2 YYDKDF (reference sequence). This CDR3 reads CATSRVRGAGELFF. The CDR3 DNA reads TGTGCCACCAGCAGAGTGCGGGGGGCCGGGGAGCTGTTTTTT.